This note documents a single T cell receptor beta chain sequence. These data originate in a study of blood T cell repertoires in COVID-19. Overall study context: Sources were T cells, B-cell-depleted T cells, or PBMCs; the material itself was cDNA or gDNA.

Under the authors' procedure: Amplified reference gene primers provided the basis for estimating nucleated cell counts. Profiling relied on immunoSEQ multiplex PCR, and the TCRdb table lists in-frame clones only, not all of them. The V and J calls and clone size were taken over from that table, and D and trimming were inferred from the DNA. Here the sample spans tens of thousands of clones, 82% being singletons. Germline lookup yields CDR1 LNHDA and CDR2 SQIVND (reference sequence). This CDR3 region has 16 residues. V shed 4 bases, J shed 4 bases, and the junction held 10 bases outside the gene matches.

The chain links TRBV19 to TRBJ2-3, with 8 bases lining up with TRBD2. Source material: peripheral blood. This TCR was recovered from a human donor in a cohort sampled during active COVID-19. The CDR3 loop is CASSSRRAGGADTQYF. The CDR3 coding sequence is TGTGCCAGTAGTAGCCGGCGGGCGGGGGGTGCAGATACGCAGTATTTT. Filled out from reference TRBV19 and TRBJ2-3, the complete variable domain reads DGGITQSPKYLFRKEGQNVTLSCEQNLNHDAMYWYRQDPGQGLRLIYYSQIVNDFQKGDIAEGYSVSREKKESFPLTVTSAQKNPTAFYLCASSSRRAGGADTQYFGPGTRLTVL.